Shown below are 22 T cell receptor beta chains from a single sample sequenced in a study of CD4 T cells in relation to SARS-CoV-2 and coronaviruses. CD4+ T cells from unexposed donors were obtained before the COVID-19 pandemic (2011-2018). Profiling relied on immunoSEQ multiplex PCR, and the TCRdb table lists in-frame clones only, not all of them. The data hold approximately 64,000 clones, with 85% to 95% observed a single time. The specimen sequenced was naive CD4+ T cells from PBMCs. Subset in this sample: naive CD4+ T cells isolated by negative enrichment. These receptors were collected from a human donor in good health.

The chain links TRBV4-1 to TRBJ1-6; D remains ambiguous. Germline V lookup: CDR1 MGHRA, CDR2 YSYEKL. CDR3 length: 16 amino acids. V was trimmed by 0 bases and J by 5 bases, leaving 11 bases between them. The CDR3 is CASSQDPGRNNSPLHF. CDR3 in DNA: TGCGCCAGCAGCCAAGATCCGGGCCGGAATAATTCACCCCTCCACTTT.

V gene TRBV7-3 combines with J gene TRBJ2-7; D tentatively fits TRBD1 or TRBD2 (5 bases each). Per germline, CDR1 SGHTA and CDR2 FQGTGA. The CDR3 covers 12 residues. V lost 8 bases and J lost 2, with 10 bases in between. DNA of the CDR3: TGTGCCAGCGAGGGGATGACCTACGAGCAGTACTTC. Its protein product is CASEGMTYEQYF.

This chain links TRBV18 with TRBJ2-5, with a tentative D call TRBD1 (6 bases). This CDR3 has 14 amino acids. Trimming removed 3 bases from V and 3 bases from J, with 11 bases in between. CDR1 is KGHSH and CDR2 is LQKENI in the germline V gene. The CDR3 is CASSPRHREETQYF. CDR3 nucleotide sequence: TGTGCCAGCTCACCTAGGCACAGGGAAGAGACCCAGTACTTC. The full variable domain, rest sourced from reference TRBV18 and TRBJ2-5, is NAGVMQNPRHLVRRRGQEARLRCSPMKGHSHVYWYRQLPEEGLKFMVYLQKENIIDESGMPKERFSAEFPKEGPSILRIQQVVRGDSAAYFCASSPRHREETQYFGPGTRLLVL.

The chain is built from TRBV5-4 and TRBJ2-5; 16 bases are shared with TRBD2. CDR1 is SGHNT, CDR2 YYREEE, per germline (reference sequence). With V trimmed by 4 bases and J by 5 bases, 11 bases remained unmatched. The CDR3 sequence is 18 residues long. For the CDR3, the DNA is TGTGCCAGCAGCAGGGGACTAGCGGGAGGGCCGTTCTTTGAGACCCAGTACTTC. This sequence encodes CASSRGLAGGPFFETQYF.

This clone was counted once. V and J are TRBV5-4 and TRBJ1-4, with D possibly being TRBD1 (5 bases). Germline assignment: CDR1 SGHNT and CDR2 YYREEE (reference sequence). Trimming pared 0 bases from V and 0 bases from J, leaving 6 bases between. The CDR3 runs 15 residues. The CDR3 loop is CASSLGGSTNEKLFF. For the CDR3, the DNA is TGTGCCAGCAGCTTGGGGGGGTCAACTAATGAAAAACTGTTTTTT.

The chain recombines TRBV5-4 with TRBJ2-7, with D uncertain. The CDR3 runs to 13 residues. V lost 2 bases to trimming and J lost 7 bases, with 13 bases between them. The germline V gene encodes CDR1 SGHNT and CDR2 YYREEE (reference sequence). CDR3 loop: CASSFTRSGEQYF. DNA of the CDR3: TGTGCCAGCAGCTTTACGAGGTCCGGGGAGCAGTACTTC.

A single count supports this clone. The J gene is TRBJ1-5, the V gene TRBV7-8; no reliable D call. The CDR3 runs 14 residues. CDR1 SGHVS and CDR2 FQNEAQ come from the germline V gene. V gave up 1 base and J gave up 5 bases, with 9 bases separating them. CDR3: CASSLELRYQPQHF. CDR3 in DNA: TGTGCCAGCAGCTTAGAACTCCGTTATCAGCCCCAGCATTTT.

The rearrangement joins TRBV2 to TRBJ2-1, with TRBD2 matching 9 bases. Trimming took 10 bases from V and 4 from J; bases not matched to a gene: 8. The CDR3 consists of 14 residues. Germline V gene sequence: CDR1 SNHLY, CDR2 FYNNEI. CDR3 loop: CATPGTSYYNEQFF. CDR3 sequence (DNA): TGTGCCACACCCGGGACTAGCTATTACAATGAGCAGTTCTTC.

CDR3 in DNA: TGTGCCAGCAGCTTACAGGGCAGTCCCAGCTCCTATAATTCACCCCTCCACTTT. This codes for CASSLQGSPSSYNSPLHF. This rearrangement joins TRBV5-6 to TRBJ1-6, with D possibly TRBD1 on 6 matching bases. Trimming removed 2 bases from V and 0 bases from J, with 15 bases in between. CDR1 is SGHDT, CDR2 YYEEEE, per germline. This CDR3 region has 18 residues.

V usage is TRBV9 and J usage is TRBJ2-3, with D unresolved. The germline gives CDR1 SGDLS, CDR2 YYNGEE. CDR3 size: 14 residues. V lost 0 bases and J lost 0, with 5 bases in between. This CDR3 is CASSVVGSTDTQYF. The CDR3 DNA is TGTGCCAGCAGCGTAGTGGGCAGCACAGATACGCAGTATTTT.

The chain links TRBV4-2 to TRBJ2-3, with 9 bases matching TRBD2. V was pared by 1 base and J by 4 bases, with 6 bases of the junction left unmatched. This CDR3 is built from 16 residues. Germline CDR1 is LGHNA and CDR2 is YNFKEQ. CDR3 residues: CASSQASGRLADTQYF. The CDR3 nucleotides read TGTGCCAGCAGCCAAGCAAGCGGGAGGTTGGCAGATACGCAGTATTTT.

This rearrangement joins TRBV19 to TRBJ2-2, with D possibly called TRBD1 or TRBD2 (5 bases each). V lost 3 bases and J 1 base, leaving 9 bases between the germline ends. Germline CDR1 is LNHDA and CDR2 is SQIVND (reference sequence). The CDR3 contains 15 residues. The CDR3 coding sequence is TGTGCCAGTAGTATGGGGGATTTGAACACCGGGGAGCTGTTTTTT. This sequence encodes CASSMGDLNTGELFF.

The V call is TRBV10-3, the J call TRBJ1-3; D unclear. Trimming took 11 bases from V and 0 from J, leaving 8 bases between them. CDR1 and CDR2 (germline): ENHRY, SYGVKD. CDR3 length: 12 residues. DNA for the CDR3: TGTGCCCTCGGGAGCTCTGGAAACACCATATATTTT. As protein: CALGSSGNTIYF.

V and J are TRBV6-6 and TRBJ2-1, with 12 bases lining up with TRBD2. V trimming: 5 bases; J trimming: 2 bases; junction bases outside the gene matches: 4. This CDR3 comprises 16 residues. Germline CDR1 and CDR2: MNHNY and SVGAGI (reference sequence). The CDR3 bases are TGTGCCAGCAGTCGAGCTAGCGGGAGGGCCTACAATGAGCAGTTCTTC. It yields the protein CASSRASGRAYNEQFF.

The chain's CDR3 is CASSQGSYEQYF. The CDR3 DNA follows: TGCGCCAGCAGTCAGGGTTCCTACGAGCAGTACTTC. This chain uses TRBV5-1 with TRBJ2-7, with D possibly TRBD1 on 5 matching bases. Trimming removed 5 bases from V and 1 base from J, with 7 bases in between. CDR1 SGHRS and CDR2 YFSETQ come from the germline V gene. The CDR3 sequence is 12 residues long. Together with reference TRBV5-1 and TRBJ2-7, the CDR3 gives the full variable domain: KAGVTQTPRYLIKTRGQQVTLSCSPISGHRSVSWYQQTPGQGLQFLFEYFSETQRNKGNFPGRFSGRQFSNSRSEMNVSTLELGDSALYLCASSQGSYEQYFGPGTRLTVT.

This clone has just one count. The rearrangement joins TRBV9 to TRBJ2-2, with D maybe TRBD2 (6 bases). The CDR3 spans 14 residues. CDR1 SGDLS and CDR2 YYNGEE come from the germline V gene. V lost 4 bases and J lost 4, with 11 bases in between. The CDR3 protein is CASSTWRGTGELFF. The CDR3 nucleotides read TGTGCCAGCAGCACGTGGCGGGGCACCGGGGAGCTGTTTTTT.

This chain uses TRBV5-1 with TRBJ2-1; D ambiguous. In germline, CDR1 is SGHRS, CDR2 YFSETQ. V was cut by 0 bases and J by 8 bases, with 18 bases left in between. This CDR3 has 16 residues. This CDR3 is CASSLALGFTVDEQFF. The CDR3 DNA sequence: TGCGCCAGCAGCTTGGCTCTCGGATTCACAGTGGATGAGCAGTTCTTC.

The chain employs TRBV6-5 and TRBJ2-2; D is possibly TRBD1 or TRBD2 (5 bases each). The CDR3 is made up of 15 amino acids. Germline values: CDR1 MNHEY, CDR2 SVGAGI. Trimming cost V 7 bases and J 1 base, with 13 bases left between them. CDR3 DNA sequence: TGTGCCAGCAACCCCGAGGGGTTGAACACCGGGGAGCTGTTTTTT. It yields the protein CASNPEGLNTGELFF.

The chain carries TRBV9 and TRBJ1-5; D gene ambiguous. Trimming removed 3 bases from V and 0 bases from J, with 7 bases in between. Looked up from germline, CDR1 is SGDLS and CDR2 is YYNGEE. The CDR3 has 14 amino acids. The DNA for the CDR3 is TGTGCCAGCAGCGACCGGGATAGCAATCAGCCCCAGCATTTT. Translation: CASSDRDSNQPQHF.

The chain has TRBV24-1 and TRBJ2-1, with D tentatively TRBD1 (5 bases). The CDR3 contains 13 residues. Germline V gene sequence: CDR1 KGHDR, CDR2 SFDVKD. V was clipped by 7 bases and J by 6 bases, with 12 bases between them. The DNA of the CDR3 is TGTGCCACCAGGTCCTCAGGGCCCAATGAGCAGTTCTTC. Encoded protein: CATRSSGPNEQFF.

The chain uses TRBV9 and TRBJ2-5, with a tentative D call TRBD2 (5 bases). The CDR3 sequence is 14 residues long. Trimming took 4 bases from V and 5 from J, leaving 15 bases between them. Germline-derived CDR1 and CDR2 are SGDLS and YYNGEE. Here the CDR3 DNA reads TGTGCCAGCAGCCCATCTACGGGGAGCGAGACCCAGTACTTC. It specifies CASSPSTGSETQYF.

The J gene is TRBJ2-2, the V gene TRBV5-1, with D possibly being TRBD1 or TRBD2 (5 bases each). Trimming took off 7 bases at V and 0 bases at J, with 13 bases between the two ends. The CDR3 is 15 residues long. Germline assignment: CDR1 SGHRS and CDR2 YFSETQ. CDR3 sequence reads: CASGVGTPNTGELFF. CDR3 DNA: TGCGCCAGCGGGGTGGGGACGCCGAACACCGGGGAGCTGTTTTTT.